A selection of T cell receptor beta chains follows, all from one sample in a study of T cell responses to AZD1222 COVID-19 vaccine. Generated by immunoSEQ multiplex PCR, the TCRdb table keeps only in-frame clones and is missing some. The profile shows approximately 92,000 clones, about nine tenths of them singletons. Sequences were derived from peripheral blood, sampled on day 0 of AZD1222 vaccination. Receptor source: an adult in good health. The CDR3 runs from the conserved cysteine through the conserved F or W. Each record gives: V gene, D gene, clone size, J gene, CDR3 protein, CDR3 DNA. D genes are given only for firm matches. Not all rows give a size; the values are once, few, many and, for expanded clones, a class.

>TRBV28|TRBD1|.|TRBJ1-2
CASSLSSGGGYGYTF
TGTGCCAGCAGTTTGTCCTCAGGGGGCGGGTATGGCTACACCTTC
>TRBV6-5|.|once|TRBJ1-2
CASTLSVFRERIYTF
TGTGCCAGCACCTTATCAGTGTTCAGGGAGAGGATTTACACCTTC
>TRBV10-2|.|.|TRBJ1-6
CASSEDGRAGDSPLHF
TGCGCCAGCAGTGAAGATGGCAGGGCTGGCGATTCACCCCTCCACTTT
>TRBV6-5|TRBD1|.|TRBJ1-5
CASSFRDRGQPQHF
TGTGCCAGCAGTTTCCGGGACAGGGGTCAGCCCCAGCATTTT
>TRBV7-8|TRBD1|.|TRBJ1-5
CASNNRQGRQPQHF
TGTGCCAGCAACAACAGACAGGGACGTCAGCCCCAGCATTTT
>TRBV3-1/TRBV3-2|.|few|TRBJ2-3
CASSHRTWDTQYF
TGTGCCAGCAGCCACAGAACGTGGGATACGCAGTATTTT
>TRBV24-1|TRBD1|once|TRBJ2-7
CATFLRDRVYEQYF
TGTGCCACCTTCCTCCGGGACAGGGTTTACGAGCAGTACTTC
>TRBV15|.|.|TRBJ1-6
CATSHRADNSPLHF
TGTGCCACCAGTCACAGGGCAGATAATTCACCCCTCCACTTT
>TRBV4-1|.|.|TRBJ2-7
CASSQTGIGHVEQYF
TGCGCCAGCAGCCAGACCGGGATAGGGCATGTCGAGCAGTACTTC
>TRBV25-1|TRBD1|.|TRBJ1-2
CASSGQGSYGYTF
TGTGCCAGCTCTGGACAGGGGAGCTATGGCTACACCTTC
>TRBV5-5|TRBD1|.|TRBJ1-5
CASSRGTGGGRDQPQHF
TGTGCCAGCAGCCGCGGGACAGGGGGCGGTCGGGATCAGCCCCAGCATTTT
>TRBV4-3|.|.|TRBJ2-7
CASSQTHGYEQYF
TGCGCCAGCAGCCAGACCCACGGTTACGAGCAGTACTTC
>TRBV3-1/TRBV3-2|.|few|TRBJ2-1
CASSPQPGRNEQFF
TGTGCCAGCAGCCCCCAACCCGGTAGGAATGAGCAGTTCTTC
>TRBV6-1|.|.|TRBJ1-4
CASSEHQAEKLFF
TGTGCCAGCAGTGAACATCAGGCTGAAAAACTGTTTTTT
>TRBV4-1|.|.|TRBJ1-2
CASSQDWASWGLYGYTF
TGCGCCAGCAGCCAAGATTGGGCGTCCTGGGGCCTCTATGGCTACACCTTC
>TRBV6-4|.|.|TRBJ1-2
CASSDSGQRFGYGYTF
TGTGCCAGCAGTGACTCTGGACAGCGGTTCGGCTATGGCTACACCTTC
>TRBV6-4|.|few|TRBJ2-6
CASSEVSGANVLTF
TGTGCCAGCAGTGAAGTCTCTGGGGCCAACGTCCTGACTTTC
>TRBV5-1|TRBD2|.|TRBJ2-3
CASSSGTSGRWDTQYF
TGCGCCAGCAGCTCCGGGACTAGCGGGAGATGGGATACGCAGTATTTT
>TRBV9|.|.|TRBJ1-1
CASSVVSNTEAFF
TGTGCCAGCAGCGTAGTCTCAAACACTGAAGCTTTCTTT
>TRBV15|.|.|TRBJ1-5
CATSRVTVGGSQPQHF
TGTGCCACCAGCAGAGTAACAGTAGGGGGAAGTCAGCCCCAGCATTTT
>TRBV15|.|.|TRBJ1-5
CATSRGGARNQPQHF
TGTGCCACCAGCAGAGGGGGGGCCCGGAATCAGCCCCAGCATTTT
>TRBV11-2|.|once|TRBJ1-2
CASSLAQNYGYTF
TGTGCCAGCAGCTTAGCACAGAACTATGGCTACACCTTC
>TRBV6-5|.|.|TRBJ1-5
CASSYRQYPGQPQHF
TGTGCCAGCAGCTACAGACAGTACCCGGGTCAGCCCCAGCATTTT
>TRBV6-4|.|.|TRBJ2-2
CASSDSTSGELFF
TGTGCCAGCAGTGACTCCACATCCGGGGAGCTGTTTTTT
>TRBV7-2|TRBD2|.|TRBJ2-3
CASSLAFIAGGHTDTQYF
TGTGCCAGCAGCTTAGCGTTTATAGCGGGGGGGCACACAGATACGCAGTATTTT
>TRBV19|.|few|TRBJ1-1
CASSMPGVLEAFF
TGTGCCAGTAGTATGCCGGGAGTCCTTGAAGCTTTCTTT